The entry below describes one TCR beta chain. Its specificity is not known. The assay was immunoSEQ multiplex PCR, and TCRdb's table has in-frame clones only and misses some. The table has 450,000 to 550,000 clones, nearly 90% seen once. These data are taken from a study of Ad26.COV2.S vaccination and SARS-CoV-2 variants. Turning to the study itself: Enrollment placed the donor in the COV1001 Ad26.COV2.S trial arm. Participants got Ad26.COV2.S intramuscularly, once or twice 56 days apart. Regarding the study as a whole: Spike-specific TCR breadth was greater in vaccine than placebo recipients.

Trimming took off 10 bases at V and 0 bases at J, with 16 bases between the two ends. The CDR3 is 15 residues long. Germline-derived CDR1 and CDR2 are MNHEY and SMNVEV (reference sequence). Described treatment: some 20 received Ad26.COV2.S at low or high dose, single or two shots; 5 received placebo; per-sample allocation not given. The investigators took samples on day 63 after the first vaccine or placebo injection. This receptor was taken from a person aged 18 to 59 who received the Ad26.COV2.S COVID-19 vaccine or a placebo. The chain is built from TRBV27 and TRBJ2-1; a possible D gene is TRBD1 (5 bases). This sample comprised peripheral blood, obtained in a trial of Ad26.COV2.S vaccine versus placebo. The CDR3 region has the DNA TGTGCCACCTTGGCCAGGGTTAGCTCCTACAATGAGCAGTTCTTC. As protein: CATLARVSSYNEQFF.